This passage covers 3 T cell receptor beta chains from one sample sequenced in a study of T cells in Graves' hyperthyroidism and ophthalmopathy (dated by TCRdb to about 2019). Libraries were constructed by multiplex PCR. Sequenced using an Illumina HiSeq 2000. Amplification of TCR beta CDR3 regions was carried out from RNA transcripts. The TCR CDR3 was subjected to a first round of RT-PCR using the HTBI primer set and the Qiagen OneStep RT-PCR kit. TCRdb reprocessing: public reads trimmed at Q25 with fastp, clones called with MiXCR, in-frame beta chains kept. Each entry merges the rows of one CDR3 protein and shows their most common DNA and genes. Here the sample has about 660,000 distinct CDR3 sequences; roughly 46% occur a single time. The ten largest clones represent 6.5% to 9% of the sample. The specimen was peripheral blood or thyroid tissue (not recorded which). These receptor sequences come from an adult man with Graves' disease, either hyperthyroidism or ophthalmopathy (not recorded which).

This clonotype was seen ten or more times. This rearrangement joins TRBV25-1 to TRBJ2-7; 9 nucleotides match TRBD1. CDR1 is MGHDK, CDR2 SYGVNS, per germline. The V gene end was trimmed by 5 bases and the J gene end by 4 bases; junction bases not matched to a gene: 9. The CDR3 consists of 15 residues. CDR3 loop: CASSPGQGGLYEQYF. Here the CDR3 DNA reads TGTGCCAGCAGTCCGGGACAGGGAGGTTTATACGAGCAGTACTTC.

Here the CDR3 DNA reads TGTGCCAGCAGCCAAGGGGGCTGGCAGCCCCAGCATTTT. This translates into CASSQGGWQPQHF. V and J are TRBV3-1 and TRBJ1-5; possibly TRBD1 for D (5 bases). The V gene's germline CDR1 is LGHDT and CDR2 YNNKEL (reference sequence). The CDR3 covers 13 residues. V was cut by 1 base and J by 7 bases, with 8 bases left in between.

This chain connects TRBV25-1 to TRBJ1-1, with 10 bases fitting TRBD1. CDR1 and CDR2 (germline): MGHDK, SYGVNS. V lost 6 bases to trimming and J lost 1 base; unmatched junction nucleotides: 11. This CDR3 has 17 residues. The CDR3 loop reads CASRYRTGGFANTEAFF. The CDR3 bases are TGTGCCAGCAGGTATAGGACAGGGGGGTTTGCGAACACTGAAGCTTTCTTT.